This TCR beta chain was recovered during a study of cytomegalovirus exposure and HLA in healthy donors. The study's findings and limits: Analyses of presence and absence presupposed an approximately uniform sequencing depth across donors. An analysis was carried out at a later point. It showed that HLA-associated TCR beta chains were more clonally expanded than equally common non-associated chains.

Primers for the PCR totalled 60 Vbeta and 13 Jbeta. Data came from immunoSEQ multiplex PCR; TCRdb stores just in-frame clones and leaves some out. This table has roughly 160,000 clones, 81% appearing once. About this clone itself: The target antigen is unknown.

CDR3 length: 12 amino acids. Trimming left V 4 bases short and J 2 bases short, with 7 bases between. CDR1 is SQVTM and CDR2 is ANQGSEA in the germline V gene. This clonotype originated in a woman in her fifties or sixties in good health and CMV-seronegative. Sequenced: PBMCs. The V call is TRBV29-1, the J call TRBJ2-3; a possible D gene is TRBD2 (6 bases). CDR3 DNA: TGCAGCGTTGGCGGGGACACAGATACGCAGTATTTT. Translated, it gives CSVGGDTDTQYF.